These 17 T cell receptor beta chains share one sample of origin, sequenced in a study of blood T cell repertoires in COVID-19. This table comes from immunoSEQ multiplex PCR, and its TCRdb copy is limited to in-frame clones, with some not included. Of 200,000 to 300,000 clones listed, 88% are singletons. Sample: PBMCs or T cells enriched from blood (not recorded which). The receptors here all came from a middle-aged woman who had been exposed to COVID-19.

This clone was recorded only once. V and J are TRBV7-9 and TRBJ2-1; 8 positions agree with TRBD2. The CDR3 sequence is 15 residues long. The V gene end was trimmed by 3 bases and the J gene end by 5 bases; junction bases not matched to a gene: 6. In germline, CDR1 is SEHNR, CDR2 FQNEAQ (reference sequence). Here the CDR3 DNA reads TGTGCCAGCAGCTTTTTTCGGGGGGGAAACAATGAGCAGTTCTTC. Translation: CASSFFRGGNNEQFF.

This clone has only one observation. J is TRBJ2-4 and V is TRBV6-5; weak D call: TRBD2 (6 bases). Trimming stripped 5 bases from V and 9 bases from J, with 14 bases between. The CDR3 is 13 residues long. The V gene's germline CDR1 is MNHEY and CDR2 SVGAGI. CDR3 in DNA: TGTGCCAGCAGTACCGGACTGCGGGGCATTCAGTACTTC. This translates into CASSTGLRGIQYF.

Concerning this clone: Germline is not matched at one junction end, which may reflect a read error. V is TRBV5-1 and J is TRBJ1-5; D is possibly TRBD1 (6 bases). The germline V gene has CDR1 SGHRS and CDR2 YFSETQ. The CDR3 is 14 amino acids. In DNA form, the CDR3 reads TGTGCCAGCAGCTTATTGGGGGGGCAACAGCCCCAGCATTTT. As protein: CASSLLGGQQPQHF. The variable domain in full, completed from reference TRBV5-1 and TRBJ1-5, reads KAGVTQTPRYLIKTRGQQVTLSCSPISGHRSVSWYQQTPGQGLQFLFEYFSETQRNKGNFPGRFSGRQFSNSRSEMNVSTLELGDSALYLCASSLLGGQQPQHFGDGTRLSIL.

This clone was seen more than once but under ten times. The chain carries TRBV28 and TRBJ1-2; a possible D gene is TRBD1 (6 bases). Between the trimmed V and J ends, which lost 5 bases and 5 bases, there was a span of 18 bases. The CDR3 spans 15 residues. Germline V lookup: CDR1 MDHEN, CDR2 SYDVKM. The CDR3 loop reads CASSEGGRGSYGYTF. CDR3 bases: TGTGCCAGCAGTGAGGGGGGTCGCGGGAGTTATGGCTACACCTTC.

CDR3 in DNA: TGTGCCAGCAGTGTAACTAGCGGGAGCCTTAGGAATGAGCAGTTCTTC. This codes for CASSVTSGSLRNEQFF. The J gene is TRBJ2-1, the V gene TRBV3-1 (or the pseudogene TRBV3-2), with 11 bases lining up with TRBD2. The CDR3 length is 16 residues. Per the germline V gene, CDR1 is LGHDT and CDR2 is YNNKEL (reference sequence). Losses at the gene ends were 6 bases for V and 7 bases for J; bases not matched to a gene: 11.

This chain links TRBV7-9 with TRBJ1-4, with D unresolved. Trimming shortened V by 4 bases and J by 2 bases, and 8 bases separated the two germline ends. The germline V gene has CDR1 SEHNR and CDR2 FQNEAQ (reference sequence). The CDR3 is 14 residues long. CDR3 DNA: TGTGCCAGCAGCTCTAGCGGTACTAATGAAAAACTGTTTTTT. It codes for CASSSSGTNEKLFF.

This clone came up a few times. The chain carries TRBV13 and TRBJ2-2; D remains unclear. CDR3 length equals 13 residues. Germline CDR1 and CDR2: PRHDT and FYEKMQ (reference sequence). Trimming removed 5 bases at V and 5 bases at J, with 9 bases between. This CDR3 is CASSTTQTGELFF. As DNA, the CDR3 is TGTGCCAGCAGCACCACTCAAACCGGGGAGCTGTTTTTT.

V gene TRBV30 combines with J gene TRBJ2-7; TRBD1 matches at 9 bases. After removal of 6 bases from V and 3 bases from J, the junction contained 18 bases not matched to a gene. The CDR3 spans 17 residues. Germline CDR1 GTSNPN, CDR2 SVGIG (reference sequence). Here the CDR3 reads CACQTGNRDREYYEQYF. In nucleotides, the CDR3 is TGTGCCTGTCAAACCGGAAACCGGGACAGGGAATACTACGAGCAGTACTTC.

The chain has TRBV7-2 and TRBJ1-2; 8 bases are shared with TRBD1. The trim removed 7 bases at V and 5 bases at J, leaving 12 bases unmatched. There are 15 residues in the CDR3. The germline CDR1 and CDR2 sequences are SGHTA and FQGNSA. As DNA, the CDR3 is TGTGCCAGCAACCCGACAGGGGCCCAGGGATATGGCTACACCTTC. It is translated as CASNPTGAQGYGYTF.

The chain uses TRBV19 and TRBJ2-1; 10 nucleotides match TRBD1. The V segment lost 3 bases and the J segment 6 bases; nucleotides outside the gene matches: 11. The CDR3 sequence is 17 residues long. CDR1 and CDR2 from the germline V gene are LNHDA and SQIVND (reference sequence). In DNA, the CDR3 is TGTGCCAGTAGTATGCCCTCATTGGGACAGGGGAGCAATGAGCAGTTCTTC. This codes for CASSMPSLGQGSNEQFF.

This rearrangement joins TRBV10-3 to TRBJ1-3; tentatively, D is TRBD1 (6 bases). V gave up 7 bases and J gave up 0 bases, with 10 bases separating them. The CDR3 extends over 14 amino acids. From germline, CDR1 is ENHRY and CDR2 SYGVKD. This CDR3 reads CAINAGASGNTIYF. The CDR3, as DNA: TGTGCCATCAATGCGGGGGCCTCTGGAAACACCATATATTTT.

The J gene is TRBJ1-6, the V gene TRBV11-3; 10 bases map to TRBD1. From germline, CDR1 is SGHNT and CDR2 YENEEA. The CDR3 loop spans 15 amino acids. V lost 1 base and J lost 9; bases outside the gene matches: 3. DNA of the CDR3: TGTGCCAGCAGCTTAGCCGGGACAGGGGTTTCACCCCTCCACTTT. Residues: CASSLAGTGVSPLHF.

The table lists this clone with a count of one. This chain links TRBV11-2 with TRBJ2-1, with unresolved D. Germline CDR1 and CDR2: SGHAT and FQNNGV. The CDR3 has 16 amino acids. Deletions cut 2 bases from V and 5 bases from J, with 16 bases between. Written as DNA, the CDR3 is TGTGCCAGCAGCTTATTGAGACCTTCCCAGGACAATGAGCAGTTCTTC. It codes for CASSLLRPSQDNEQFF.

The DNA for the CDR3 is TGTGCCAGCAGGCGACGGGACAGTCAGCCCCAGCATTTT. Translation: CASRRRDSQPQHF. The J gene is TRBJ1-5, the V gene TRBV6-5; 7 nucleotides match TRBD1. Losses at the gene ends were 6 bases for V and 6 bases for J; bases not matched to a gene: 5. Germline V CDR1 and CDR2: MNHEY, SVGAGI. The CDR3 extends over 13 amino acids.

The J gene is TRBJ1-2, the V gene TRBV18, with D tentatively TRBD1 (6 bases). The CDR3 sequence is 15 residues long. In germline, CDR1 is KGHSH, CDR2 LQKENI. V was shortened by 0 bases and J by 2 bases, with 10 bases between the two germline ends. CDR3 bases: TGTGCCAGCTCACCACCGGGACACCTAAACTATGGCTACACCTTC. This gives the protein CASSPPGHLNYGYTF.

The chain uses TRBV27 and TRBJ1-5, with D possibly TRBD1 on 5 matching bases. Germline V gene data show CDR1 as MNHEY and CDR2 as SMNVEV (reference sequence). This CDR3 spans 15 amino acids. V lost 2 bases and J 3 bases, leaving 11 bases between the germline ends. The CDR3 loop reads CASSLEQEINQPQHF. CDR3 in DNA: TGTGCCAGCAGTTTAGAACAGGAGATCAATCAGCCCCAGCATTTT.

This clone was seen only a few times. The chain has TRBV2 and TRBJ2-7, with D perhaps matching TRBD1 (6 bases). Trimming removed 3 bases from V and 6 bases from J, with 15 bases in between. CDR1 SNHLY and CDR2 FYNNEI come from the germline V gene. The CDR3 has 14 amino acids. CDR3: CASSDGQGLGEQYF. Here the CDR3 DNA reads TGTGCCAGCAGTGATGGGCAGGGGCTAGGCGAGCAGTACTTC.